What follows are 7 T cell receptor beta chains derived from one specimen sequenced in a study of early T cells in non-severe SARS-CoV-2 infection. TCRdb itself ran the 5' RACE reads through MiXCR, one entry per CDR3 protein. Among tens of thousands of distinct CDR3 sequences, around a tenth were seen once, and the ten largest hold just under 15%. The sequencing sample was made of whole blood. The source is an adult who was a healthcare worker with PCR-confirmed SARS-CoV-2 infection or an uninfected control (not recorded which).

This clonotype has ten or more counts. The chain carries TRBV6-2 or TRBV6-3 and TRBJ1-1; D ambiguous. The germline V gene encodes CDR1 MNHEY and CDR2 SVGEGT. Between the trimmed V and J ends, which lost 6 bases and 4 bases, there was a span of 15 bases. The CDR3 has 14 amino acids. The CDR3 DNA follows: TGTGCCAGCAGGCAGGAAAGGGAATTCACTGAAGCTTTCTTT. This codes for CASRQEREFTEAFF.

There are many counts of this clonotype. CDR3 in DNA: TGTGCCAGCAGTTTTCGGTGGGAGCAGTACTTC. This gives the protein CASSFRWEQYF. The chain employs TRBV28 and TRBJ2-7, with D unresolved. Trimming cost V 3 bases and J 7 bases, with 7 bases left between them. From germline, CDR1 is MDHEN and CDR2 SYDVKM. The CDR3 totals 11 residues.

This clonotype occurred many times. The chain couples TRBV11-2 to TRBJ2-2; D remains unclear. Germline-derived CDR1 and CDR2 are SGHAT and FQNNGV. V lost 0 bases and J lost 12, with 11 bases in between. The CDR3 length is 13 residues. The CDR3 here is CASSLEVAAKLFF. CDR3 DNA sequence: TGTGCCAGCAGCTTAGAGGTGGCGGCCAAGCTGTTTTTT.

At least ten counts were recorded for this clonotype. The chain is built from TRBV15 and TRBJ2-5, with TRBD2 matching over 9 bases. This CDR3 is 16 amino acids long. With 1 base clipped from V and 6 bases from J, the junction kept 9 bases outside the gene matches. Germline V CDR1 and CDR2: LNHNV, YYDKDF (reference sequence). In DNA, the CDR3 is TGTGCCACCAGCAGAGCAAGGACTAGCGTAGGGAAGACCCAGTACTTC. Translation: CATSRARTSVGKTQYF.

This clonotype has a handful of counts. The CDR3: CASSQTGGGTGELFF. The CDR3, as DNA: TGTGCCAGCAGTCAGACAGGGGGTGGCACCGGGGAGCTGTTTTTT. The V call is TRBV7-3, the J call TRBJ2-2; TRBD1 agrees at 9 bases. The junction had 6 bases not matched to a gene; V was cut back by 6 bases and J by 4 bases. The CDR3 runs to 15 residues. The germline V gene has CDR1 SGHTA and CDR2 FQGTGA.

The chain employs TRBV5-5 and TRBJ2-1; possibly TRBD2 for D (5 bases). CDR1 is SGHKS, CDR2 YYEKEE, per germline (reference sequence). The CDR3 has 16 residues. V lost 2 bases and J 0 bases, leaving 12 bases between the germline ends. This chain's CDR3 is CASSLGGPSSYNEQFF. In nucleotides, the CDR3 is TGTGCCAGCAGCTTAGGCGGGCCAAGCTCCTACAATGAGCAGTTCTTC. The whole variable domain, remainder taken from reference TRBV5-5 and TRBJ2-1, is DAGVTQSPTHLIKTRGQQVTLRCSPISGHKSVSWYQQVLGQGPQFIFQYYEKEERGRGNFPDRFSARQFPNYSSELNVNALLLGDSALYLCASSLGGPSSYNEQFFGPGTRLTVL.

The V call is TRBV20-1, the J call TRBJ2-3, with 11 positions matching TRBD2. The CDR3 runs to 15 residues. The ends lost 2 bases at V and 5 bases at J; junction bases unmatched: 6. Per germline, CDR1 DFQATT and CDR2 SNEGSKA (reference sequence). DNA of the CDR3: TGCAGTGCTAGACCCTTTAGCGGGAGGGTAGATACGCAGTATTTT. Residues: CSARPFSGRVDTQYF.